The 27 T cell receptor beta chains reported below all come from one sample, sequenced in a study of blood T cell repertoires in COVID-19. Data came from immunoSEQ multiplex PCR; TCRdb stores just in-frame clones and leaves some out. The sample lists 150,000 to 180,000 clones, roughly 84% seen once, with 12% in the top ten. The sample comprised peripheral blood. The receptors originated from an older woman with COVID-19, enrolled during active disease.

The chain combines TRBV3-1 (or the pseudogene TRBV3-2) with TRBJ2-5; 10 positions match TRBD2. Losses at the gene ends were 2 bases for V and 4 bases for J; bases not matched to a gene: 7. CDR3 size: 16 residues. Looked up from germline, CDR1 is LGHDT and CDR2 is YNNKEL (reference sequence). For the CDR3, the DNA is TGTGCCAGCAGCCAAAGAGCGGGAGGGCCCGGAGAGACCCAGTACTTC. Amino acid sequence: CASSQRAGGPGETQYF.

The CDR3 nucleotides read TGTGCCAGCAGGAGTAAGCGGAACACTGAAGCTTTCTTT. The encoded protein is CASRSKRNTEAFF. This sequence joins TRBV2 and TRBJ1-1; D is unresolved. Germline loops: CDR1 SNHLY, CDR2 FYNNEI. The length of the CDR3 is 13 residues. The V gene lost 6 bases and the J gene lost 1 base, with 9 bases spanning the gap.

The chain joins TRBV5-6 to TRBJ1-2; 8 bases are a match to TRBD1. Trimming removed 7 bases from V and 4 bases from J; junction bases left unmatched: 9. The germline CDR1 and CDR2 sequences are SGHDT and YYEEEE. There are 14 residues in the CDR3. The CDR3 nucleotides are TGTGCCAGCTATTCCCCGGGACAGGTCTATGGCTACACCTTC. It is translated as CASYSPGQVYGYTF.

The chain employs TRBV29-1 and TRBJ2-3; 15 bases line up with TRBD2. This CDR3 region has 16 residues. Germline trimming cut 8 bases from V and 1 base from J; bases unmatched to any gene: 7. CDR1 and CDR2 from the germline V gene are SQVTM and ANQGSEA. CDR3 amino acids: CSTRTSGRAGTDTQYF. The CDR3 bases are TGCAGCACACGGACTAGCGGGAGGGCCGGCACAGATACGCAGTATTTT.

This clone has more than one count but fewer than ten. The V and J genes are TRBV7-8 and TRBJ2-1, with 7 positions matching TRBD2. The CDR3 length is 14 residues. The germline V gene encodes CDR1 SGHVS and CDR2 FQNEAQ. J was trimmed by 9 bases and V by 0 bases; bases with no gene match: 5. CDR3 sequence (DNA): TGTGCCAGCAGCTTAGCGGGGGGGGAGGTTGAGCAGTTCTTC. It specifies CASSLAGGEVEQFF.

The chain combines TRBV5-1 with TRBJ1-1; TRBD1 matches 8 bases. This CDR3 is built from 15 residues. After removal of 2 bases from V and 5 bases from J, the junction contained 8 bases not matched to a gene. Germline V CDR1 and CDR2: SGHRS, YFSETQ. Here the CDR3 DNA reads TGCGCCAGCAGCTTAACAGGGGGGATGTTGACTGAAGCTTTCTTT. It specifies CASSLTGGMLTEAFF.

The chain combines TRBV4-2 with TRBJ2-1; 9 nucleotides match TRBD2. The CDR3 consists of 16 residues. V trimming: 2 bases; J trimming: 0 bases; junction bases outside the gene matches: 2. CDR1 and CDR2 from the germline V gene are LGHNA and YNFKEQ. DNA of the CDR3: TGTGCCAGCAGCCAAACAGCGGGAGGCTCCTACAATGAGCAGTTCTTC. Its translation: CASSQTAGGSYNEQFF.

Comment on this clone: Different DNA sequences within this sample yield the same CDR3. The chain joins TRBV27 to TRBJ1-6; 8 nucleotides match TRBD1. V shed 0 bases, J shed 7 bases, and the junction held 2 bases outside the gene matches. Germline lookup yields CDR1 MNHEY and CDR2 SMNVEV (reference sequence). The CDR3 runs to 15 residues. As DNA, the CDR3 is TGTGCCAGCAGTTTATCCGACAGGGGAAATTCACCCCTCCACTTT. Residues: CASSLSDRGNSPLHF.

The genes are TRBV5-1 and TRBJ2-3, with D possibly matching TRBD1 (6 bases). The CDR3 contains 13 residues. Deletions cut 3 bases from V and 2 bases from J, with 7 bases between. CDR1 and CDR2 (germline): SGHRS, YFSETQ. The CDR3 DNA is TGCGCCAGCAGCTGGACAGTCACAGATACGCAGTATTTT. This sequence encodes CASSWTVTDTQYF.

The chain couples TRBV18 to TRBJ1-1, with 7 positions matching TRBD1. CDR1 and CDR2 (germline): KGHSH, LQKENI. The CDR3 length is 16 residues. The V segment lost 4 bases and the J segment 1 base; nucleotides outside the gene matches: 9. As DNA, the CDR3 is TGTGCCAGCTCACTCCTTTCCGGGACAGCGAACACTGAAGCTTTCTTT. As protein: CASSLLSGTANTEAFF. Together with reference TRBV18 and TRBJ1-1, the CDR3 gives the full variable domain: NAGVMQNPRHLVRRRGQEARLRCSPMKGHSHVYWYRQLPEEGLKFMVYLQKENIIDESGMPKERFSAEFPKEGPSILRIQQVVRGDSAAYFCASSLLSGTANTEAFFGQGTRLTVV.

This clone appeared once. The chain is built from TRBV11-3 and TRBJ2-1; D perhaps matches TRBD2 (7 bases). Trimming took off 1 base at V and 8 bases at J, with 18 bases between the two ends. The germline gives CDR1 SGHNT, CDR2 YENEEA. This CDR3 spans 16 amino acids. The DNA of the CDR3 is TGTGCCAGCAGCTTAGGGGCGGGGGCCTTCTTAGATGAGCAGTTCTTC. Translation gives CASSLGAGAFLDEQFF.

CDR3 sequence reads: CASSSAGGTGELFF. DNA for the CDR3: TGTGCCAGCAGCTCAGCGGGGGGAACCGGGGAGCTGTTTTTT. This chain connects TRBV7-9 to TRBJ2-2, with 9 bases aligning to TRBD2. The length of the CDR3 is 14 residues. From germline, CDR1 is SEHNR and CDR2 FQNEAQ (reference sequence). V lost 4 bases, J lost 5 bases, and 2 bases stayed unmatched.

The table lists this clone with a few counts. The V and J genes are TRBV3-1 (or the pseudogene TRBV3-2) and TRBJ1-6, with 7 bases fitting TRBD1. Trimming at V came to 8 bases and at J to 7 bases, leaving 5 bases not matched to a gene. The CDR3 consists of 13 residues. Germline CDR1 and CDR2: LGHDT and YNNKEL (reference sequence). This CDR3 is CASQGVGNSPLHF. The CDR3 nucleotides read TGTGCCAGCCAGGGGGTCGGGAATTCACCCCTCCACTTT.

The rearrangement links TRBV6-5 to TRBJ1-3, with D possibly matching TRBD1 (6 bases). From germline, CDR1 is MNHEY and CDR2 SVGAGI. The CDR3 loop spans 14 amino acids. V was shortened by 2 bases and J by 6 bases, with 11 bases between the two germline ends. The CDR3 loop reads CASSYGTSLNTIYF. CDR3 nucleotide sequence: TGTGCCAGCAGTTACGGGACATCCCTAAACACCATATATTTT.

In this sample, this clone turned up once. The genes are TRBV9 and TRBJ2-3, with 7 positions matching TRBD1. The CDR3 totals 11 residues. From germline, CDR1 is SGDLS and CDR2 YYNGEE. V lost 4 bases, J lost 8 bases, and 1 base stayed unmatched. The CDR3 spells CASSPGGTQYF. CDR3 nucleotide sequence: TGTGCCAGCAGCCCAGGGGGTACGCAGTATTTT. Supplemented by reference TRBV9 and TRBJ2-3, the full variable domain reads DSGVTQTPKHLITATGQRVTLRCSPRSGDLSVYWYQQSLDQGLQFLIQYYNGEERAKGNILERFSAQQFPDLHSELNLSSLELGDSALYFCASSPGGTQYFGPGTRLTVL.

The V and J genes are TRBV7-9 and TRBJ1-3; no reliable D call. Germline CDR1 is SEHNR and CDR2 is FQNEAQ (reference sequence). The CDR3 is 13 amino acids. The ends were cut back, 5 bases at V and 15 bases at J, with 20 bases in the middle. The CDR3 here is CASSTEGLSQGYF. Here the CDR3 DNA reads TGTGCCAGCAGCACCGAGGGCCTAAGTCAAGGATATTTT.

This chain joins TRBV2 and TRBJ2-3; 14 bases are a match to TRBD2. The V gene's germline CDR1 is SNHLY and CDR2 FYNNEI. V shed 6 bases and J 0 bases; nucleotides not matched to a gene: 14. This CDR3 has 20 residues. The CDR3 DNA reads as TGTGCCAGCAGCCCACGACTAGCGGGGGGGCGGGATCCTAGCACAGATACGCAGTATTTT. As protein: CASSPRLAGGRDPSTDTQYF.

This chain links TRBV3-1 (or the pseudogene TRBV3-2) with TRBJ1-5, with D uncertain. The ends were cut back, 4 bases at V and 7 bases at J, with 14 bases in the middle. This CDR3 is 14 amino acids long. The germline V gene has CDR1 LGHDT and CDR2 YNNKEL (reference sequence). This CDR3 is CASSLGPERQPQHF. The CDR3, as DNA: TGTGCCAGCAGCCTGGGTCCCGAGAGGCAGCCCCAGCATTTT.

This clone was seen more than once but under ten times. V gene TRBV6-6 combines with J gene TRBJ1-2; maybe TRBD1 (5 bases). CDR3 length equals 14 residues. Trimming left V 5 bases short and J 3 bases short, with 13 bases between. Germline CDR1 reads MNHNY; CDR2 reads SVGAGI (reference sequence). CDR3 nucleotides: TGTGCCAGCAGTCCTTCGACAGCCTACTATGGCTACACCTTC. This gives the protein CASSPSTAYYGYTF.

The chain joins TRBV5-4 to TRBJ1-2; TRBD1 matches 7 bases. V shed 0 bases and J 0 bases; nucleotides not matched to a gene: 2. The CDR3 extends over 15 amino acids. CDR1 and CDR2 (germline): SGHNT, YYREEE (reference sequence). The CDR3 region has the DNA TGTGCCAGCAGCTTGGGGACAGGTACTAACTATGGCTACACCTTC. Amino acid sequence: CASSLGTGTNYGYTF.

The J gene is TRBJ1-1, the V gene TRBV2; possibly TRBD1 for D (5 bases). The germline V gene encodes CDR1 SNHLY and CDR2 FYNNEI. The CDR3 spans 13 residues. The ends were cut back, 7 bases at V and 1 base at J, with 10 bases in the middle. The CDR3 loop is CASTSGPNTEAFF. The CDR3 bases are TGTGCCAGCACTTCAGGGCCGAACACTGAAGCTTTCTTT.

The rearrangement links TRBV12-3 or TRBV12-4 to TRBJ2-1, with 9 bases fitting TRBD1. With V trimmed by 4 bases and J by 6 bases, 1 base remained unmatched. The CDR3 contains 13 residues. In nucleotides, the CDR3 is TGTGCCAGCAGTTGGGACAGGGTCAATGAGCAGTTCTTC. Translation: CASSWDRVNEQFF.

The chain carries TRBV30 and TRBJ2-3; TRBD2 matches at 15 bases. CDR3 length: 15 amino acids. The V and J ends lost 6 bases and 6 bases, in that order; junction bases with no gene match: 7. Germline assignment: CDR1 GTSNPN and CDR2 SVGIG (reference sequence). The CDR3 protein is CACGTSGGLRDTQYF. CDR3 in DNA: TGTGCCTGTGGGACTAGCGGGGGGCTGAGGGATACGCAGTATTTT.

The chain combines TRBV5-1 with TRBJ2-5; D is ambiguous. CDR1 and CDR2 from the germline V gene are SGHRS and YFSETQ. This CDR3 region has 13 residues. V lost 2 bases and J lost 3, with 8 bases in between. In DNA form, the CDR3 reads TGCGCCAGCAGCTTTGAGAGGAAAGAGACCCAGTACTTC. Amino acids: CASSFERKETQYF.

A few counts support this clone. The chain recombines TRBV3-1 (or the pseudogene TRBV3-2) with TRBJ1-3, with D perhaps matching TRBD1 (5 bases). Germline V gene lookup returns CDR1 LGHDT and CDR2 YNNKEL (reference sequence). The CDR3 consists of 15 residues. The germline V and J ends were trimmed by 8 bases and 0 bases, with 14 bases remaining between them. This chain's CDR3 is CASGGEVTSGNTIYF. The CDR3 DNA reads as TGTGCCAGCGGGGGGGAGGTCACCTCTGGAAACACCATATATTTT.

This clone was seen more than once but under ten times. The V gene is TRBV6-6, the J gene TRBJ1-6; no firm D call. The CDR3 loop spans 13 amino acids. Germline V gives CDR1 MNHNY, CDR2 SVGAGI (reference sequence). Trimming left V 6 bases short and J 10 bases short, with 13 bases between. As DNA, the CDR3 is TGTGCCAGCAGGAGGGATGACGCATCACCCCTCCACTTT. Translation gives CASRRDDASPLHF.

The rearrangement uses TRBV7-3 and TRBJ1-1, with 8 bases that match TRBD1. J lost 7 bases, V lost 5 bases, and 9 bases had no gene match. The CDR3 totals 14 residues. Germline CDR1 and CDR2: SGHTA and FQGTGA. CDR3 nucleotide sequence: TGTGCCAGCAGCAACGGACAGGGTATAGGTGAAGCTTTCTTT. It translates to CASSNGQGIGEAFF.